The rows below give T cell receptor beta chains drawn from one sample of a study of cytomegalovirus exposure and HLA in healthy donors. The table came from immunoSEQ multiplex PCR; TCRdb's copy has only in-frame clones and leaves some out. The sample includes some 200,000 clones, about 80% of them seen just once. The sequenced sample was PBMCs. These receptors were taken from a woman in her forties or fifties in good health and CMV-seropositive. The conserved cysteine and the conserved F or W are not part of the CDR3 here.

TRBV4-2,ASSQADSLNSPLH
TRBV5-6,ASSLGGQGTNEKLF
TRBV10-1,ASSPVQANSPLH
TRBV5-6,ASSPGWGRSSGNTIY
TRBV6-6,ASSREAYGYT
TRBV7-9,ASSSQGGDQPQH
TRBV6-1,ASSYYRGGYGYT
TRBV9,ASSRGVQETQY
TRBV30,AWSDTGGYGYT
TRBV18,ASSPFHGQLGAEAF
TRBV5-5,ASSRPGQNSPLH
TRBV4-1,ASSPGTAGYA
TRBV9,ASSVQAGGNYEQY
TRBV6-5,ASSYSQGPTGELF
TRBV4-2,ASSQATGGTQETQY